This T cell receptor (beta chain) came from a study of metastatic and nonmetastatic thyroid tumors. Study conclusions and caveats: Malignant thyroid tumors reportedly had TCR beta diversity that was significantly higher than in benign nodules, in blood and tumor.

V shed 4 bases, J shed 5 bases, and the junction held 10 bases outside the gene matches. Germline V gene data show CDR1 as LNHDA and CDR2 as SQIVND (reference sequence). CDR3 size: 15 residues. TCRdb recomputed clones from the PCR reads via MiXCR. The data contain 16,000 or so clones, about a quarter of them singletons. This clone is labeled large (0.1 to 1%). Antigen: not known. No patient received treatment before thyroid surgery. The gene calls are TRBV19 and TRBJ1-1; 7 bases line up with TRBD1. The sequence was obtained from a female donor with papillary thyroid cancer or a benign thyroid nodule (not recorded which). Some clones in this sample may be carry-over from other donors' samples. Sequencing was performed on adjacent normal tissue. CDR3 loop: CASSTATGVGTEAFF. CDR3 in DNA: TGTGCCAGTAGTACCGCTACAGGGGTAGGTACTGAAGCTTTCTTT. Looking up the rest from reference TRBV19 and TRBJ1-1 gives the full variable domain: DGGITQSPKYLFRKEGQNVTLSCEQNLNHDAMYWYRQDPGQGLRLIYYSQIVNDFQKGDIAEGYSVSREKKESFPLTVTSAQKNPTAFYLCASSTATGVGTEAFFGQGTRLTVV.